This entry describes one T cell receptor beta chain. The antigen is undetermined. The sample comes from a study of cytomegalovirus exposure and HLA in healthy donors. Findings of the study overall: TCR beta chains numbering some 150 were designated cytomegalovirus-associated.

Use of 60 Vbeta and 13 Jbeta primers characterized the PCR. Measured with immunoSEQ multiplex PCR; TCRdb has only the in-frame clones, and not every one. Altogether a few hundred thousand clones are present, about three quarters being singletons, with the ten largest covering around 2%. Germline V lookup: CDR1 SGHNT, CDR2 YENEEA. V lost 5 bases, J lost 5 bases, and 8 bases stayed unmatched. The CDR3 covers 16 residues. V and J are TRBV11-3 and TRBJ1-4, with 10 bases identical to TRBD1. Sequencing was carried out using PBMCs. The origin of this receptor is a man in his late teens or twenties in good health and CMV-seronegative. CDR3 protein: CASSAPGTGVNEKLFF. The CDR3, as DNA: TGTGCCAGCAGCGCCCCCGGGACAGGGGTAAATGAAAAACTGTTTTTT. The full variable domain, rest sourced from reference TRBV11-3 and TRBJ1-4, is EAGVVQSPRYKIIEKKQPVAFWCNPISGHNTLYWYLQNLGQGPELLIRYENEEAVDDSQLPKDRFSAERLKGVDSTLKIQPAELGDSAVYLCASSAPGTGVNEKLFFGSGTQLSVL.